This is a list of T cell receptor beta chains from one sample in a study of pediatric ulcerative colitis. The table came from immunoSEQ multiplex PCR; TCRdb's copy has only in-frame clones and leaves some out. The table includes 30,000 to 35,000 clones, approximately 78% detected once. Sequenced material: gut tissue. These receptors originate from a boy between 10 and 17 years old with mild ulcerative colitis. CDR3s include the opening cysteine and the closing phenylalanine or tryptophan.

CASSLQRGGQYF,TRBV7-2,TRBJ2-5
CASSVLAGPYNEQFF,TRBV7-3,TRBJ2-1
CASSEFWSYEQYF,TRBV6-1,TRBJ2-7
CASSVMPGETQYF,TRBV7-7,TRBJ2-5
CASSPLNTDTQYF,TRBV2,TRBJ2-3
CASSLLALAGGSSYEQYF,TRBV5-6,TRBJ2-7
CASSQVRIRGPYGYTF,TRBV4-1,TRBJ1-2
CASSLGQGGTGELFF,TRBV7-6,TRBJ2-2
CASSSYSGGRGNEQFF,TRBV11-3,TRBJ2-1
CASSPRRNFNEKLFF,TRBV11-2,TRBJ1-4
CATSWGPRVGTDTQYF,TRBV15,TRBJ2-3
CASSLGSGSTGELFF,TRBV7-2,TRBJ2-2
CASSPSGQGNEQFF,TRBV7-3,TRBJ2-1